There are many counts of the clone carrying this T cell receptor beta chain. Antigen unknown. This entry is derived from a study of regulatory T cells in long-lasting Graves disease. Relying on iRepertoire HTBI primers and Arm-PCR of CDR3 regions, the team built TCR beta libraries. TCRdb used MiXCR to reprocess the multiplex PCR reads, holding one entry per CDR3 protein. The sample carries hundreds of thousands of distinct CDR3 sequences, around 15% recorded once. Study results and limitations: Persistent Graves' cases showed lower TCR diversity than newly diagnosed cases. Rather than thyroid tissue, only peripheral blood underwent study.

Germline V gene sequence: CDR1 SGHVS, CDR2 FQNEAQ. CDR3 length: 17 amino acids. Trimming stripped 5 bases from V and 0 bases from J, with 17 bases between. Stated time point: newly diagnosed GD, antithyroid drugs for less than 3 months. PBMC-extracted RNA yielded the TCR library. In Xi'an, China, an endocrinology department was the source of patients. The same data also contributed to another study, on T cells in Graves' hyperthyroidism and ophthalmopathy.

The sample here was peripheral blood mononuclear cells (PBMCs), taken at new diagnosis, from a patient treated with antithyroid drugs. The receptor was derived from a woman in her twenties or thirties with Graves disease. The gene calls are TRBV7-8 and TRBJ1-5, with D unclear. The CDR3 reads CASSPRVVLNSNQPQHF. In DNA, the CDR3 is TGTGCCAGCAGCCCGAGAGTAGTACTTAATAGCAATCAGCCCCAGCATTTT.